This TCR beta chain was obtained from a study of CD8 T cells in Susac syndrome. Study findings and constraints: Individuals included in the TCR sequencing and HLA analysis were acknowledged by the study to be relatively few in number.

The ends lost 3 bases at V and 0 bases at J; junction bases unmatched: 4. CDR3 size: 16 residues. CDR1 MNHEY and CDR2 SMNVEV come from the germline V gene (reference sequence). Random hexamers primed reverse transcription of roughly 0.5 to 1 ug RNA. TCRdb re-derived calls from the immunoSEQ multiplex PCR reads in MiXCR, one entry per CDR3 protein. In the table there are about 400,000 distinct CDR3 sequences, 85% to 90% of which are singletons. Comments on this clonotype: Its antigen is still unknown.

TCR beta was sequenced from blood CD8+ and CD4+ T cells. The study used treatment-naive patients who had stable or active relapsing-remitting disease as multiple sclerosis controls. The sample comprised CD8+ T cells from PBMCs. This chain connects TRBV27 to TRBJ2-5, with TRBD1 matching 10 bases. This sequence was found in a human donor with multiple sclerosis. In DNA form, the CDR3 reads TGTGCCAGCAGTTTTGGACAGGGGGGACACCAAGAGACCCAGTACTTC. Translating it yields CASSFGQGGHQETQYF.